These 11 T cell receptor beta chains originate from one sample sequenced in a study of cytomegalovirus exposure and HLA in healthy donors. Vbeta (60) and Jbeta (13) primers were used in the PCR. The method was immunoSEQ multiplex PCR; TCRdb's version includes in-frame clones alone and lacks a portion of them. This repertoire shows over 150,000 clones, roughly 77% found once; its top ten account for just under 5%. Sequenced: PBMCs. Every receptor here comes from a male donor in good health and CMV-seronegative.

V and J are TRBV7-3 and TRBJ2-1, with a tentative D call TRBD2 (5 bases). CDR1 SGHTA and CDR2 FQGTGA come from the germline V gene. The CDR3 is 14 amino acids. V was pared by 5 bases and J by 6 bases, with 14 bases between. The CDR3 protein is CASSLPGSGNEQFF. The DNA for the CDR3 is TGTGCCAGCAGCCTCCCGGGATCAGGCAATGAGCAGTTCTTC. Together with reference TRBV7-3 and TRBJ2-1, the CDR3 gives the full variable domain: GAGVSQTPSNKVTEKGKYVELRCDPISGHTALYWYRQSLGQGPEFLIYFQGTGAADDSGLPNDRFFAVRPEGSVSTLKIQRTERGDSAVYLCASSLPGSGNEQFFGPGTRLTVL.

This clone has just a few counts. The V gene is TRBV7-9, the J gene TRBJ2-5; D gene unclear. V was shortened by 6 bases and J by 5 bases, with 7 bases between the two germline ends. Germline CDR1 and CDR2: SEHNR and FQNEAQ (reference sequence). CDR3 length: 11 amino acids. This CDR3 reads CASSTWETQYF. The CDR3 nucleotides read TGTGCCAGCAGTACTTGGGAGACCCAGTACTTC.

This rearrangement joins TRBV7-9 to TRBJ2-2, with D perhaps TRBD2 (5 bases). The germline V gene encodes CDR1 SEHNR and CDR2 FQNEAQ (reference sequence). V gave up 5 bases and J gave up 3 bases, with 13 bases separating them. This CDR3 region has 15 residues. The DNA of the CDR3 is TGTGCCAGCAGCCGGGGAGTTATGTACACCGGGGAGCTGTTTTTT. Translation: CASSRGVMYTGELFF.

The rearrangement joins TRBV11-1 to TRBJ1-5; D is unclear. V lost 1 base, J lost 6 bases, and 7 bases lay in between. Germline lookup yields CDR1 SGHAT and CDR2 FQDESV (reference sequence). The CDR3 is made up of 13 amino acids. CDR3 sequence: CASSLDRGQPQHF. As DNA, the CDR3 is TGTGCCAGCAGCTTAGATCGGGGTCAGCCCCAGCATTTT.

This clone was found a few times. The chain employs TRBV25-1 and TRBJ1-4; 7 bases line up with TRBD1. This CDR3 spans 14 amino acids. J gave up 3 bases and V 3 bases, and 1 base lay outside the gene matches. Per the germline V gene, CDR1 is MGHDK and CDR2 is SYGVNS. CDR3 region: CASSEGQPNEKLFF. CDR3 coding DNA: TGTGCCAGCAGTGAGGGACAGCCTAATGAAAAACTGTTTTTT.

The chain joins TRBV5-1 to TRBJ2-7, with TRBD2 identical over 7 bases. V lost 5 bases, J lost 9 bases, and 8 bases stayed unmatched. Germline values: CDR1 SGHRS, CDR2 YFSETQ. The CDR3 extends over 12 amino acids. CDR3 loop: CASRFDGRLQYF. CDR3 sequence (DNA): TGCGCCAGCAGGTTTGACGGGAGGCTGCAGTACTTC.

This clone was picked up a small number of times. This chain uses TRBV2 with TRBJ2-5; weak D call: TRBD1 (5 bases). Trimming removed 5 bases at V and 4 bases at J, with 17 bases between. Germline loops: CDR1 SNHLY, CDR2 FYNNEI. The CDR3 extends over 15 amino acids. This CDR3 is CASSPIAGPGETQYF. Written as DNA, the CDR3 is TGTGCCAGCAGTCCGATAGCAGGGCCAGGAGAGACCCAGTACTTC.

The chain uses TRBV27 and TRBJ1-5, with 7 bases identical to TRBD1. V trimming: 4 bases; J trimming: 5 bases; junction bases outside the gene matches: 5. CDR3 size: 14 residues. The germline V gene has CDR1 MNHEY and CDR2 SMNVEV (reference sequence). The CDR3 nucleotides are TGTGCCAGCAGTTGGGCAGGGGGATATCAGCCCCAGCATTTT. This sequence encodes CASSWAGGYQPQHF.

The V gene is TRBV18, the J gene TRBJ2-5, with TRBD2 as a possible D gene (6 bases). Trimming took 3 bases from V and 4 from J, leaving 9 bases between them. The V gene's germline CDR1 is KGHSH and CDR2 LQKENI. The CDR3 runs 13 residues. CDR3: CASSPRDGETQYF. CDR3 DNA: TGTGCCAGCTCACCGCGGGACGGAGAGACCCAGTACTTC.

This clone appeared a single time. The chain has TRBV5-6 and TRBJ2-2; 8 nucleotides align to TRBD2. The CDR3 contains 16 residues. With 4 bases clipped from V and 3 bases from J, the junction kept 8 bases outside the gene matches. Looked up from germline, CDR1 is SGHDT and CDR2 is YYEEEE. The CDR3 sequence is CASSRRGRGDTGELFF. The CDR3 DNA reads TGTGCCAGCAGCCGGCGGGGGCGGGGGGACACCGGGGAGCTGTTTTTT.

The V call is TRBV6-1, the J call TRBJ1-2; 8 bases map to TRBD1. Trimming at V came to 2 bases and at J to 2 bases, leaving 16 bases not matched to a gene. The CDR3 runs 19 residues. Germline V gene lookup returns CDR1 MNHNS and CDR2 SASEGT. The CDR3 protein is CASSEYLRKAGGINYGYTF. CDR3 DNA sequence: TGTGCCAGCAGTGAATATTTGCGGAAGGCAGGGGGCATAAACTATGGCTACACCTTC.